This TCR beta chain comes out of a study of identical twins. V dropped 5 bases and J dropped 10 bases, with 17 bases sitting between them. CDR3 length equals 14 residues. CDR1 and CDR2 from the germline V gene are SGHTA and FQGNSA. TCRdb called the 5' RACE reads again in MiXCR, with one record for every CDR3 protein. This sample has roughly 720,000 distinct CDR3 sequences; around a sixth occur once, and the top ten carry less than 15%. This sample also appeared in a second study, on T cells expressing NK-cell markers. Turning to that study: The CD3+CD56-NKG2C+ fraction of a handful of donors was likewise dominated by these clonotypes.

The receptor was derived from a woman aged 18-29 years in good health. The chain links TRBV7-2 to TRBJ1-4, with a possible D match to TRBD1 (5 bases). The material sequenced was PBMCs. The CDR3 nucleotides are TGTGCCAGCAGCGAATACAAACAGGCTTCAAAACTGTTTTTT. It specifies CASSEYKQASKLFF.